These 19 T cell receptor beta chains were all obtained from the same sample, sequenced in a study of cytomegalovirus exposure and HLA in healthy donors. Primers for the PCR totalled 60 Vbeta and 13 Jbeta. The assay was immunoSEQ multiplex PCR, and TCRdb's table has in-frame clones only and misses some. Found here are some 130,000 clones, over 70% of them singletons; the top ten hold approximately 0.9%. The sequencing sample was made of PBMCs. Receptor source: a man aged 18 to 30 in good health and CMV-seronegative.

The chain carries TRBV27 and TRBJ1-1; D might be TRBD1 (5 bases). The CDR3 consists of 14 residues. Germline V lookup: CDR1 MNHEY, CDR2 SMNVEV (reference sequence). V was cut by 2 bases and J by 5 bases, with 12 bases left in between. The CDR3 loop reads CASSLMGPWTEAFF. DNA for the CDR3: TGTGCCAGCAGTTTAATGGGGCCATGGACTGAAGCTTTCTTT.

The rearrangement uses TRBV9 and TRBJ2-7, with D tentatively TRBD1 (6 bases). The CDR3 spans 14 residues. Trimming took off 0 bases at V and 1 base at J, with 8 bases between the two ends. Germline CDR1 is SGDLS and CDR2 is YYNGEE. For the CDR3, the DNA is TGTGCCAGCAGCGTAGGGACAGATTCCTACGAGCAGTACTTC. Residues: CASSVGTDSYEQYF.

This clone was seen only a few times. V and J are TRBV6-5 and TRBJ2-7; 7 nucleotides agree with TRBD1. Germline-derived CDR1 and CDR2 are MNHEY and SVGAGI. V dropped 2 bases and J dropped 6; count of bases not matched to a gene: 13. The CDR3 loop spans 16 amino acids. CDR3 nucleotide sequence: TGTGCCAGCAGTTACGGGGGTTCGCCGAACAGGGGCGAGCAGTACTTC. It is translated as CASSYGGSPNRGEQYF.

V and J are TRBV5-1 and TRBJ2-1; a possible D gene is TRBD1 (6 bases). V was trimmed by 3 bases and J by 8 bases, leaving 12 bases between them. Per germline, CDR1 SGHRS and CDR2 YFSETQ. This CDR3 has 13 residues. CDR3 nucleotides: TGCGCCAGCAGCTCACAGGGTGAGGATGAGCAGTTCTTC. Translating it yields CASSSQGEDEQFF.

The chain carries TRBV2 and TRBJ1-5; 7 bases are a match to TRBD1. The junction had 2 bases not matched to a gene; V was cut back by 7 bases and J by 5 bases. CDR1 and CDR2 from the germline V gene are SNHLY and FYNNEI. The CDR3 totals 12 residues. The DNA for the CDR3 is TGTGCCAGCACCAGGGGGGATCAGCCCCAGCATTTT. Translating it yields CASTRGDQPQHF.

This chain uses TRBV19 with TRBJ1-2; 9 bases line up with TRBD1. The CDR3 has 14 amino acids. Per the germline V gene, CDR1 is LNHDA and CDR2 is SQIVND (reference sequence). Germline trimming cut 7 bases from V and 6 bases from J; bases unmatched to any gene: 9. In DNA, the CDR3 is TGTGCCAGTACCACGTTGTGGGACAGGGATGGCTACACCTTC. It specifies CASTTLWDRDGYTF.

This clone occurred once. Sequence at one end of the junction differs from germline and may be a read error. Other DNA sequences in this specimen translate into the identical CDR3. The CDR3 reads CASSEEPGGSYGYTF. The CDR3 nucleotides are TGCGCCAGCAGTGAGGAGCCAGGGGGAAGCTATGGTTACACCTTC. The V and J genes are TRBV10-1 and TRBJ1-2, with TRBD1 identical over 7 bases. Germline values: CDR1 WNHNN, CDR2 SYGVQD (reference sequence). This CDR3 contains 15 residues.

The rearrangement uses TRBV9 and TRBJ1-4; a weak D match, TRBD1 (5 bases). CDR3 length equals 15 residues. The ends were cut back, 0 bases at V and 3 bases at J, with 9 bases in the middle. Germline V gives CDR1 SGDLS, CDR2 YYNGEE. CDR3 sequence: CASSVAGGSNEKLFF. CDR3 bases: TGTGCCAGCAGCGTAGCCGGGGGTTCTAATGAAAAACTGTTTTTT.

The gene calls are TRBV18 and TRBJ2-5; possible D gene TRBD2, 5 bases. Germline assignment: CDR1 KGHSH and CDR2 LQKENI. The CDR3 extends over 14 amino acids. Trimming removed 1 base at V and 3 bases at J, with 9 bases between. The CDR3 sequence is CASSPRTAEETQYF. For the CDR3, the DNA is TGTGCCAGCTCACCACGGACTGCCGAAGAGACCCAGTACTTC. Supplemented by reference TRBV18 and TRBJ2-5, the full variable domain reads NAGVMQNPRHLVRRRGQEARLRCSPMKGHSHVYWYRQLPEEGLKFMVYLQKENIIDESGMPKERFSAEFPKEGPSILRIQQVVRGDSAAYFCASSPRTAEETQYFGPGTRLLVL.

This chain connects TRBV19 to TRBJ2-7; TRBD1 matches 8 bases. The CDR3 has 14 residues. Germline trimming cut 4 bases from V and 6 bases from J; bases unmatched to any gene: 8. The germline CDR1 and CDR2 sequences are LNHDA and SQIVND (reference sequence). The CDR3 DNA reads TGTGCCAGTAGTACGCCAACAGGGGGTGGCGAGCAGTACTTC. Its protein product is CASSTPTGGGEQYF.

This chain connects TRBV18 to TRBJ1-2; 11 bases fit TRBD1. The ends lost 3 bases at V and 7 bases at J; junction bases unmatched: 10. Germline assignment: CDR1 KGHSH and CDR2 LQKENI. The CDR3 contains 16 residues. The CDR3 sequence is CASSPAGGQGVGGYTF. CDR3 sequence (DNA): TGTGCCAGCTCACCGGCTGGGGGACAGGGGGTCGGTGGCTACACCTTC.

The rearrangement joins TRBV18 to TRBJ1-2; the match to TRBD1 covers 7 bases. The CDR3 is made up of 14 amino acids. Germline lookup yields CDR1 KGHSH and CDR2 LQKENI. J lost 4 bases, V lost 4 bases, and 6 bases had no gene match. The CDR3 nucleotides read TGTGCCAGCTCACTTCTCGGGACAGCCTATGGCTACACCTTC. This encodes CASSLLGTAYGYTF.

J is TRBJ1-5 and V is TRBV6-1; no firm D call. The V gene lost 3 bases and the J gene lost 7 bases, with 7 bases spanning the gap. This CDR3 spans 12 amino acids. CDR1 is MNHNS, CDR2 SASEGT, per germline. This CDR3 reads CASSELRQPQHF. The CDR3 nucleotides read TGTGCCAGCAGTGAGTTGAGGCAGCCCCAGCATTTT.

V gene TRBV6-6 combines with J gene TRBJ2-7; 7 positions agree with TRBD1. J lost 0 bases, V lost 5 bases, and 10 bases had no gene match. This CDR3 contains 16 residues. CDR1 is MNHNY and CDR2 is SVGAGI in the germline V gene (reference sequence). CDR3 amino acids: CASSGGQLTSSYEQYF. The CDR3 DNA is TGTGCCAGCAGTGGGGGACAGCTAACGAGCTCCTACGAGCAGTACTTC.

The rearrangement uses TRBV7-2 and TRBJ2-2; 7 bases are a match to TRBD1. The CDR3 runs 16 residues. Germline V gene lookup returns CDR1 SGHTA and CDR2 FQGNSA. With 5 bases clipped from V and 7 bases from J, the junction kept 13 bases outside the gene matches. CDR3 in DNA: TGTGCCAGCAGCCCCGGTGATAGGGGGCGAGGCGGGGAGCTGTTTTTT. It codes for CASSPGDRGRGGELFF.

CDR3 loop: CASSFVVGQHYGYTF. The CDR3 DNA follows: TGCGCCAGCAGCTTCGTGGTGGGACAGCACTATGGCTACACCTTC. V and J are TRBV5-1 and TRBJ1-2, with 7 bases matching TRBD1. V gave up 2 bases and J gave up 3 bases; unmatched junction bases: 7. This CDR3 comprises 15 residues. Germline assignment: CDR1 SGHRS and CDR2 YFSETQ.

V usage is TRBV5-4 and J usage is TRBJ2-2; 7 bases align to TRBD1. Germline values: CDR1 SGHNT, CDR2 YYREEE (reference sequence). The CDR3 consists of 16 residues. The junction had 3 bases not matched to a gene; V was cut back by 1 base and J by 0 bases. The CDR3 DNA is TGTGCCAGCAGCTTGTTGGGACAGTCGAACACCGGGGAGCTGTTTTTT. Encoded protein: CASSLLGQSNTGELFF.

This clone came up a few times. V gene TRBV9 combines with J gene TRBJ1-4; no reliable D call. This CDR3 spans 14 amino acids. CDR1 is SGDLS, CDR2 YYNGEE, per germline. V was pared by 1 base and J by 3 bases, with 7 bases between. The CDR3 DNA sequence: TGTGCCAGCAGCGTACAGTCCGCTAATGAAAAACTGTTTTTT. Its protein product is CASSVQSANEKLFF.

The rearrangement links TRBV6-5 to TRBJ1-2; D is uncertain. Germline lookup yields CDR1 MNHEY and CDR2 SVGAGI. Trimming shortened V by 6 bases and J by 8 bases, and 16 bases separated the two germline ends. This CDR3 contains 13 residues. CDR3 residues: CASRPARVWGYTF. Here the CDR3 DNA reads TGTGCCAGCAGGCCAGCGAGGGTTTGGGGCTACACCTTC.